This T cell receptor beta chain derives from a study of tumor-infiltrating lymphocytes in primary liver carcinoma. Turning to the study itself: The study enrolled male and female patients aged 30 to 69 years. Tumor staging was T1-T3 N0M0; sizes spanned roughly 4.2 to 10 cm across.

TCR beta cDNA came from approximately 540 ng total RNA, primed with a constant-region primer. For TCR beta, libraries were produced by three nested multiplex PCR rounds using slightly modified ARM-PCR. The study ran its first two PCR rounds for roughly 9 cycles each, using TRBV1-TRBV30 forward primers and a C-beta reverse primer. TCRdb recomputed calls from the multiplex PCR reads with MiXCR, one row per CDR3 protein. The sample shows about 75,000 distinct CDR3 sequences, around 66% of them seen only once. This clonotype was detected only once. Its antigen is undetermined. Points from the study as a whole: It was in tumors, not blood, that the top-250-clone fraction was significantly higher (p = 0.039).

V dropped 6 bases and J dropped 4 bases, with 24 bases sitting between them. The germline V gene has CDR1 MNHEY and CDR2 SVGAGI. This CDR3 has 17 amino acids. From unsorted bulk tissue weighing about 20-33 mg, DNA and RNA were co-extracted. These patients lived with chronic HBV infection and had never been treated. V is TRBV6-5 and J is TRBJ1-1; D perhaps matches TRBD1 (5 bases). The origin of this receptor is a man between 35 and 55 years old with primary liver carcinoma and hepatitis B virus infection. The source material was tumor-adjacent normal liver tissue. The CDR3 region has the DNA TGTGCCAGCAGCTACGAGGGGCCTTTGTCTAGCGGCACTGAAGCTTTCTTT. It yields the protein CASSYEGPLSSGTEAFF.